These T cell receptor beta chains were read from a single sample in a study of radiotherapy plus CTLA-4 blockade in lung cancer. Repertoires were generated with immunoSEQ multiplex PCR, while TCRdb's copy carries only in-frame clones and drops some. The repertoire holds some 78,000 clones, with around 85% as singletons. Sequenced here: peripheral blood, sampled from a patient treated with radiotherapy plus ipilimumab. The receptors derive from a human donor with non-small cell lung cancer who had a partial response to radiotherapy plus ipilimumab. Each CDR3 is given with its conserved first and last residue.

V,J,CDR3
TRBV28,TRBJ1-5,CASTRSQGASNQPQHF
TRBV11-2,TRBJ2-1,CASSSGLALYNEQFF
TRBV28,TRBJ2-7,CASNGGYEQYF
TRBV2,TRBJ1-1,CASIYRGLAFF
TRBV5-1,TRBJ1-2,CASSLETDYGYTF
TRBV28,TRBJ1-2,CASRIDRMGFGYTF
TRBV5-4,TRBJ2-1,CASSLGLAGVADEQFF
TRBV7-2,TRBJ2-3,CASSPRGTSGRDTQYF
TRBV7-3,TRBJ2-2,CASTNDYTGTGELFF
TRBV5-4,TRBJ2-3,CASSWNYVTDTQYF
TRBV6-5,TRBJ2-1,CASSNDRGPYNEQFF
TRBV5-1,TRBJ2-7,CASSRDSPYEQYF
TRBV18,TRBJ2-5,CASSSLTRRQETQYF
TRBV27,TRBJ2-7,CASRLQGLPYEQYF
TRBV15,TRBJ2-2,CATSKKSRAPTNTGELFF
TRBV5-1,TRBJ1-5,CASSLGHNSNQPQHF
TRBV18,TRBJ2-5,CASSPPMTSAQETQYF
TRBV27,TRBJ1-2,CASSLLNAGGPMRGYTF
TRBV7-9,TRBJ1-1,CASKRGHTEAFF
TRBV2,TRBJ2-2,CASSRTSGRGGELFF
TRBV7-3,TRBJ2-3,CASSLRSGRASDTQYF
TRBV7-9,TRBJ2-1,CASSEGRGKYNEQFF
TRBV2,TRBJ1-5,CASSVGTSGQPQHF
TRBV5-1,TRBJ2-2,CASSLDRVDTGELFF
TRBV19,TRBJ1-1,CASSIPPTGGTEAFF
TRBV27,TRBJ2-7,CASSFGTSGEQYF
TRBV7-8,TRBJ1-6,CASSFPSVQAISYNSPLHF
TRBV10-1,TRBJ2-5,CASSRGASKYF
TRBV5-1,TRBJ2-5,CASSSGQAQETQYF
TRBV7-2,TRBJ1-5,CASSLGQVGAQPQHF
TRBV28,TRBJ1-5,CASISEGESQPQHF
TRBV7-2,TRBJ1-2,CASSPTQGGAGYGYTF
TRBV6-4,TRBJ2-3,CASSTEVTDTQYF
TRBV12-5,TRBJ2-5,CASGLRRTGTIIQETQYF
TRBV18,TRBJ2-6,CASQPGQGSSSGANVLTF
TRBV9,TRBJ1-3,CASSVDGLASGNTIYF
TRBV5-1,TRBJ2-1,CASSSMGGETNEQFF
TRBV10-3,TRBJ1-1,CAIRRDKQNTEAFF
TRBV15,TRBJ2-6,CAVQGLPAGANVLTF
TRBV6-5,TRBJ2-2,CASSGQGLGTGELFF
TRBV9,TRBJ2-5,CASSVGTTGGQETQYF
TRBV6-1,TRBJ2-3,CASKETGGPTDTQYF
TRBV4-1,TRBJ2-5,CASSLGLAGVEETQYF
TRBV19,TRBJ1-5,CASSMLGTGRDQPQHF
TRBV5-1,TRBJ1-2,CASSLGDRDGYTF
TRBV29-1,TRBJ2-1,CSVLQAYNEQFF
TRBV27,TRBJ1-2,CASGLRTGAFYGYTF
TRBV11-2,TRBJ1-5,CASSSQESQPQHF
TRBV27,TRBJ1-4,CASSFSFPGQGVATNEKLFF
TRBV18,TRBJ2-3,CASSGGFADTQYF
TRBV27,TRBJ2-4,CASSLGTGGNIQYF
TRBV6-6,TRBJ1-5,CASSSDSLRVLAQHF
TRBV30,TRBJ1-4,CAGTGGSRLGEKLFF
TRBV28,TRBJ1-5,CASRGTGQISNQPQHF
TRBV7-2,TRBJ1-2,CASSLGQTWGYGYTF
TRBV10-3,TRBJ2-1,CAIQEGQPHNEQFF
TRBV6-5,TRBJ2-2,CASSRQGLNTGELFF
TRBV29-1,TRBJ1-6,CSLGLGRDRSDSPLHF
TRBV10-3,TRBJ2-3,CAISELDPGRDTQYF
TRBV5-1,TRBJ2-7,CASSLGGLSSYEQYF